These 28 T cell receptor beta chains came from one sample sequenced in a study of T cells after posttransplantation cyclophosphamide. Cyclophosphamide on days +3 and +4 followed busulfan-fludarabine conditioning and a marrow graft. Here immunoSEQ multiplex PCR was the method, and the copy in TCRdb shows in-frame clones only, minus some. The table includes about 3,800 clones, roughly three quarters detected once. The sequenced sample was CD8+ T cells sorted from PBMCs, obtained more than 950 days after allogeneic stem cell transplant with posttransplant cyclophosphamide. The source of these receptors is a female patient in her 40s who received an allogeneic stem cell transplant from a related donor, was CMV-positive, and had no GVHD. Some T cells may be supplied by the graft donor.

This clone came up a few times. Distinct nucleotide sequences in the sample also encode this CDR3. The chain is built from TRBV9 and TRBJ2-7; TRBD1 might be the D (6 bases). Germline V gives CDR1 SGDLS, CDR2 YYNGEE. This CDR3 spans 15 amino acids. Trimming took off 10 bases at V and 2 bases at J, with 22 bases between the two ends. The CDR3 nucleotides are TGTGCCTGTTTTTTCGAGCAGGGGACGGCCTACGAGCAGTACTTC. It is translated as CACFFEQGTAYEQYF.

This clone was seen a handful of times. This same CDR3 is encoded by further DNA sequences in the sample. The chain carries TRBV9 and TRBJ2-7, with D possibly matching TRBD1 (6 bases). Germline V CDR1 and CDR2: SGDLS, YYNGEE. The V end was cut by 7 bases, the J end by 4 bases, with 21 bases between. The CDR3 is 15 amino acids. This chain's CDR3 is CASCIKQGTAYEQYF. The CDR3 DNA reads TGTGCCAGCTGTATCAAGCAGGGGACGGCATACGAGCAGTACTTC.

This rearrangement joins TRBV9 to TRBJ2-7; maybe TRBD1 (6 bases). The germline V and J ends were trimmed by 10 bases and 2 bases, with 22 bases remaining between them. Per germline, CDR1 SGDLS and CDR2 YYNGEE. This CDR3 has 15 amino acids. DNA for the CDR3: TGTGCCTTTTGTTTCGGGCAGGGGACGGCCTACGAGCAGTACTTC. It is translated as CAFCFGQGTAYEQYF.

The V gene is TRBV5-1, the J gene TRBJ2-7; TRBD2 matches at 7 bases. Trimming took 4 bases from V and 3 from J; bases not matched to a gene: 10. The germline gives CDR1 SGHRS, CDR2 YFSETQ. CDR3 length: 15 residues. CDR3 DNA sequence: TGCGCCAGCAGCAAAACGGGGGGACGGAGCTACGAGCAGTACTTC. Translating it yields CASSKTGGRSYEQYF.

Concerning this clone: Other DNA variants within this sample encode the same CDR3. Written as DNA, the CDR3 is TGTGCCTGTTTTATCGGGCAGGGGACGGCATACGAGCAGTACTTC. It specifies CACFIGQGTAYEQYF. The rearrangement links TRBV9 to TRBJ2-7, with D perhaps matching TRBD1 (6 bases). The CDR3 is 15 amino acids. Germline V lookup: CDR1 SGDLS, CDR2 YYNGEE. The germline V and J ends were trimmed by 10 bases and 4 bases, with 24 bases remaining between them.

The chain joins TRBV11-3 to TRBJ2-5; no reliable D call. The V end was cut by 3 bases, the J end by 0 bases, with 5 bases between. This CDR3 region has 13 residues. The germline CDR1 and CDR2 sequences are SGHNT and YENEEA. The CDR3 sequence: CASSLRNQETQYF. In nucleotides, the CDR3 is TGTGCCAGCAGCTTGAGGAACCAAGAGACCCAGTACTTC.

The genes are TRBV5-8 and TRBJ1-5, with 7 bases fitting TRBD1. This CDR3 contains 17 residues. V lost 6 bases to trimming and J lost 0 bases; unmatched junction nucleotides: 12. The germline gives CDR1 SGHTS, CDR2 YDEGEE. CDR3 in amino acids: CASNRNRGGGSNQPQHF. Here the CDR3 DNA reads TGTGCCAGCAACCGAAACAGGGGAGGAGGTAGCAATCAGCCCCAGCATTTT.

Only a few counts were recorded for this clone. Other DNA sequences in this specimen translate into the identical CDR3. This chain joins TRBV9 and TRBJ2-7, with D possibly being TRBD1 (5 bases). V lost 8 bases and J 4 bases, leaving 22 bases between the germline ends. Germline V gives CDR1 SGDLS, CDR2 YYNGEE. This CDR3 has 15 residues. The CDR3, as DNA: TGTGCCAGTTGTTTCAGACAGAGGACGGCATACGAGCAGTACTTC. Amino acid sequence: CASCFRQRTAYEQYF.

CDR3 in amino acids: CASSLAGGEYEQYF. In nucleotides, the CDR3 is TGTGCCAGCAGCTTAGCCGGCGGGGAGTACGAGCAGTACTTC. The chain links TRBV7-3 to TRBJ2-7; D perhaps matches TRBD2 (6 bases). This CDR3 has 14 residues. V was cut by 2 bases and J by 4 bases, with 12 bases left in between. Germline-derived CDR1 and CDR2 are SGHTA and FQGTGA. Combining the CDR3 with reference TRBV7-3 and TRBJ2-7 gives the whole variable domain GAGVSQTPSNKVTEKGKYVELRCDPISGHTALYWYRQSLGQGPEFLIYFQGTGAADDSGLPNDRFFAVRPEGSVSTLKIQRTERGDSAVYLCASSLAGGEYEQYFGPGTRLTVT.

The genes are TRBV5-4 and TRBJ2-3, with D perhaps TRBD2 (6 bases). CDR1 is SGHNT and CDR2 is YYREEE in the germline V gene (reference sequence). V shed 3 bases and J shed 4 bases, with 15 bases lying between them. CDR3 size: 15 residues. CDR3 sequence (DNA): TGTGCCAGCAGCTCCCGGGACTCCGCCCCAGATACGCAGTATTTT. It encodes CASSSRDSAPDTQYF.

This clone was seen a few times. The chain carries TRBV6-1 and TRBJ1-2; D is possibly TRBD1 (6 bases). V shed 2 bases and J shed 6 bases, with 19 bases lying between them. The CDR3 sequence is 16 residues long. Germline V CDR1 and CDR2: MNHNS, SASEGT. The CDR3, as DNA: TGTGCCAGCAGTGAACTGGCAGGGGAGCTCGTCAATGGCTACACCTTC. Protein sequence: CASSELAGELVNGYTF.

In its sample, this clone ranks as large. The genes are TRBV7-9 and TRBJ1-1; D possibly corresponds to TRBD1 (6 bases). With 1 base removed from V and 7 bases from J, the gap between germline ends came to 10 bases. CDR1 SEHNR and CDR2 FQNEAQ come from the germline V gene (reference sequence). The CDR3 is 13 amino acids. Here the CDR3 reads CASSLGRGDEAFF. The CDR3 coding sequence is TGTGCCAGCAGCTTAGGCAGGGGTGATGAAGCTTTCTTT.

The chain has TRBV7-8 and TRBJ2-7, with a weak D call TRBD2 (6 bases). Germline V gene data show CDR1 as SGHVS and CDR2 as FQNEAQ. V was pared by 4 bases and J by 2 bases, with 9 bases between. There are 13 residues in the CDR3. The CDR3 DNA follows: TGTGCCAGCAGCTCTCCGGGGGCCTACGAGCAGTACTTC. Amino acids: CASSSPGAYEQYF.

The chain employs TRBV27 and TRBJ2-7; D is unresolved. Germline assignment: CDR1 MNHEY and CDR2 SMNVEV (reference sequence). Trimming took off 4 bases at V and 4 bases at J, with 2 bases between the two ends. The CDR3 spans 10 residues. Here the CDR3 DNA reads TGTGCCAGCAGTTCGTACGAGCAGTACTTC. It codes for CASSSYEQYF.

This clone was seen once. The rearrangement uses TRBV7-9 and TRBJ1-3, with D maybe TRBD1 (5 bases). The CDR3 totals 14 residues. Trimming shortened V by 5 bases and J by 3 bases, and 11 bases separated the two germline ends. CDR1 is SEHNR, CDR2 FQNEAQ, per germline (reference sequence). Here the CDR3 DNA reads TGTGCCAGCAGCCTAAGGGGTGGTGGAAACACCATATATTTT. This translates into CASSLRGGGNTIYF. The full variable domain, its missing parts supplied by reference TRBV7-9 and TRBJ1-3, is DTGVSQNPRHKITKRGQNVTFRCDPISEHNRLYWYRQTLGQGPEFLTYFQNEAQLEKSRLLSDRFSAERPKGSFSTLEIQRTEQGDSAMYLCASSLRGGGNTIYFGEGSWLTVV.

This clone showed up just a few times. The sample contains more than one DNA sequence encoding this CDR3. The chain joins TRBV9 to TRBJ2-7; tentative D call: TRBD1 (6 bases). Germline V lookup: CDR1 SGDLS, CDR2 YYNGEE. The CDR3 runs 15 residues. Trimming removed 5 bases from V and 4 bases from J, with 19 bases in between. CDR3 sequence: CASSIGQGTAYEQYF. CDR3 DNA: TGTGCCAGCAGTATCGGGCAGGGGACGGCATACGAGCAGTACTTC. The full variable domain, its missing parts supplied by reference TRBV9 and TRBJ2-7, is DSGVTQTPKHLITATGQRVTLRCSPRSGDLSVYWYQQSLDQGLQFLIQYYNGEERAKGNILERFSAQQFPDLHSELNLSSLELGDSALYFCASSIGQGTAYEQYFGPGTRLTVT.

Points on this clone: One end of the junction varies from germline; a read error may be responsible. V is TRBV10-3 and J is TRBJ2-7; 7 nucleotides match TRBD2. Per the germline V gene, CDR1 is ENHRY and CDR2 is SYGVKD. The CDR3 has 17 residues. The CDR3 is CAISESGTTLPSDEQYF. The CDR3 nucleotides read TGTGCCATCAGTGAGTCGGGGACTACCCTTCCCTCCGACGAGCAGTACTTC.

This clone came up a few times. The genes are TRBV28 and TRBJ2-7, with 11 bases identical to TRBD1. Germline V CDR1 and CDR2: MDHEN, SYDVKM. The CDR3 is 14 amino acids. J gave up 4 bases and V 5 bases, and 4 bases lay outside the gene matches. CDR3 sequence: CASSNRDRGYEQYF. DNA of the CDR3: TGTGCCAGCAGTAACCGGGACAGGGGGTACGAGCAGTACTTC.

The chain joins TRBV7-2 to TRBJ2-7; D is perhaps TRBD1 (6 bases). V gave up 5 bases and J gave up 0 bases, with 11 bases separating them. This CDR3 comprises 14 residues. Germline V gives CDR1 SGHTA, CDR2 FQGNSA. Here the CDR3 DNA reads TGTGCCAGCAGCCCAGGGGTAAGCTCCTACGAGCAGTACTTC. The encoded protein is CASSPGVSSYEQYF.

The J gene is TRBJ1-1, the V gene TRBV5-1; D is unresolved. This CDR3 spans 13 amino acids. Germline CDR1 is SGHRS and CDR2 is YFSETQ. Trimming stripped 4 bases from V and 1 base from J, with 8 bases between. CDR3: CASSQTGNTEAFF. In DNA, the CDR3 is TGCGCCAGCAGCCAAACCGGGAACACTGAAGCTTTCTTT.

On this clone: Here the CDR3 omits its conserved ending phenylalanine or tryptophan, so a read error is the likely source. The limits of the CDR3 on the DNA are not certain, so only TCRdb's listed CDR3 is given. The chain links TRBV10-3 to TRBJ1-2; TRBD1 is taken as the D call from the table, unchecked against the DNA. The CDR3 length is 13 residues, termini included. Germline V gives CDR1 ENHRY, CDR2 SYGVKD. CDR3 in amino acids: CATLPTGGIKNTL.

A single count supports this clone. In DNA form, the CDR3 reads TGTGCCAGCAGCTTGCTGTCTACCAATGAGCAGTTCTTC. It encodes CASSLLSTNEQFF. V is TRBV5-6 and J is TRBJ2-1; D gene uncertain. The V and J ends lost 1 base and 6 bases respectively, with 8 bases between them. This CDR3 is 13 amino acids long. Looked up from germline, CDR1 is SGHDT and CDR2 is YYEEEE.

In its sample, this clone was seen a few times. Distinct nucleotide sequences in the sample also encode this CDR3. The gene calls are TRBV9 and TRBJ2-7, with a tentative D call TRBD1 (6 bases). With 8 bases removed from V and 4 bases from J, the gap between germline ends came to 22 bases. The CDR3 runs 15 residues. Germline CDR1 is SGDLS and CDR2 is YYNGEE. The CDR3 is CASIFRQGTAYEQYF. The CDR3 bases are TGTGCCAGTATCTTCAGGCAGGGGACGGCATACGAGCAGTACTTC.

This clone came up a few times. The rearrangement joins TRBV9 to TRBJ2-5; possible D gene TRBD2, 6 bases. The CDR3 is 15 residues long. Germline assignment: CDR1 SGDLS and CDR2 YYNGEE. V dropped 4 bases and J dropped 1 base, with 14 bases sitting between them. For the CDR3, the DNA is TGTGCCAGCAGCCCCGGGGGAGGCGTCCAAGAGACCCAGTACTTC. Translating it yields CASSPGGGVQETQYF.

This clone came up a few times. Other DNA variants within this sample encode the same CDR3. The gene calls are TRBV9 and TRBJ2-7; maybe TRBD1 (6 bases). V shed 6 bases and J shed 4 bases, with 20 bases lying between them. CDR1 and CDR2 from the germline V gene are SGDLS and YYNGEE. CDR3 length: 15 amino acids. As DNA, the CDR3 is TGTGCCAGCATTATCGGGCAGGGGACGGCATACGAGCAGTACTTC. Translating gives CASIIGQGTAYEQYF.

The chain carries TRBV28 and TRBJ2-7; tentatively, D is TRBD2 (5 bases). The CDR3 sequence is 16 residues long. Germline CDR1 MDHEN, CDR2 SYDVKM. The V end was cut by 0 bases, the J end by 5 bases, with 17 bases between. CDR3: CASSLWETGILNEQYF. The CDR3 bases are TGTGCCAGCAGTTTATGGGAAACGGGGATTTTGAACGAGCAGTACTTC. Together with reference TRBV28 and TRBJ2-7, the CDR3 gives the full variable domain: DVKVTQSSRYLVKRTGEKVFLECVQDMDHENMFWYRQDPGLGLRLIYFSYDVKMKEKGDIPEGYSVSREKKERFSLILESASTNQTSMYLCASSLWETGILNEQYFGPGTRLTVT.

V gene TRBV7-8 combines with J gene TRBJ2-7, with TRBD1 matching over 7 bases. The trim removed 1 base at V and 3 bases at J, leaving 6 bases unmatched. The CDR3 has 15 amino acids. Germline CDR1 and CDR2: SGHVS and FQNEAQ. The CDR3: CASSLDDRANYEQYF. DNA for the CDR3: TGTGCCAGCAGCTTAGACGACAGGGCAAACTACGAGCAGTACTTC.

The chain combines TRBV5-4 with TRBJ1-6; tentatively, D is TRBD1 (5 bases). The CDR3 runs to 13 residues. Looked up from germline, CDR1 is SGHNT and CDR2 is YYREEE (reference sequence). V lost 2 bases to trimming and J lost 8 bases, with 8 bases between them. The CDR3 coding sequence is TGTGCCAGCAGCTTCTTAGGGGATTCACCCCTCCACTTT. Translating it yields CASSFLGDSPLHF.